Listed below are T cell receptor beta chains from one sample, sequenced in a study of T cells in Graves' hyperthyroidism and ophthalmopathy. TCRdb re-derived calls from the multiplex PCR reads in MiXCR, one entry per CDR3 protein. The sample contains approximately 590,000 distinct CDR3 sequences, around 42% of which appear only once. The specimen sequenced was peripheral blood or thyroid tissue (not recorded which). The receptor set was obtained from a young woman with Graves' hyperthyroidism. Both conserved end residues are trimmed from each CDR3. The order of the fields is V gene, J gene, CDR3 protein.

TRBV5-1	TRBJ2-7	ASSSSGRPSEQY
TRBV2	TRBJ2-7	ASSWTSGTYEQY
TRBV12-3/TRBV12-4	TRBJ1-1	ASTLGRGRVTEAF
TRBV14	TRBJ1-5	ASSQDVGQPQH
TRBV2	TRBJ2-7	ASSSSGWRAREQY
TRBV10-3	TRBJ1-1	ASTVGGMNTEAF
TRBV25-1	TRBJ1-2	ASSVEERGLNPSYT
TRBV7-9	TRBJ1-2	ASSVRQGVDYGYT
TRBV7-9	TRBJ1-3	ASSQIAGTGNTIY
TRBV7-7	TRBJ2-2	ASTPWKVDTGELF
TRBV10-3	TRBJ2-5	AISVTRGAETQY
TRBV19	TRBJ1-1	ASSIAYGMNTEAF
TRBV11-2	TRBJ1-1	ASSSVGEGTEAF
TRBV6-5	TRBJ2-7	ASSNPVANEQY
TRBV5-1	TRBJ2-5	ASSLIGSQETQY
TRBV2	TRBJ1-3	ASRAGQVSFSGNTIY
TRBV7-2	TRBJ2-7	ASSPRPHEQY
TRBV7-2	TRBJ2-2	ASSLVPGGHTGELF
TRBV2	TRBJ2-5	ASSVAQLQETQY
TRBV19	TRBJ1-1	ASRARGTEAF
TRBV10-3	TRBJ1-5	AIGAEYSNQPQH
TRBV29-1	TRBJ1-4	SVEGGNEKLF
TRBV24-1	TRBJ1-2	ATSDPRGQGGYGYT
TRBV2	TRBJ1-4	ASQGGEKLF
TRBV25-1	TRBJ1-2	ASSVVTAGDYGYT
TRBV24-1	TRBJ2-2	ASRPGQGSIGELF
TRBV29-1	TRBJ1-1	SVLPGQGSTEAF
TRBV25-1	TRBJ1-1	ASHRQGSSTEAF
TRBV20-1	TRBJ1-5	SARGNRMQPQH
TRBV7-9	TRBJ1-1	ASSLVGGRGTEAF
TRBV4-2	TRBJ1-1	ASSKGQGGAF
TRBV15	TRBJ2-3	ATSRDMGGGTDTQY
TRBV2	TRBJ1-2	ASSTQAGGDGYT
TRBV5-1	TRBJ1-1	ASSLGGGQNTEAF
TRBV2	TRBJ1-4	ASSRRGLSEKLF
TRBV7-2	TRBJ1-2	ASTPLGGYT
TRBV7-2	TRBJ2-6	ASSLVYGANVLT
TRBV2	TRBJ1-5	ASSYRGSNQPQH
TRBV7-9	TRBJ2-2	ASSMRTVHGELF
TRBV7-2	TRBJ1-2	ASSQDGRNYGYT
TRBV19	TRBJ1-2	ASRIPDRNYGYT
TRBV25-1	TRBJ1-2	ARVGQGDYT
TRBV2	TRBJ1-5	ASSERRVTQPQH
TRBV6-1	TRBJ1-5	ASRGVRPQH
TRBV15	TRBJ2-7	ATSRETGYYEQY
TRBV10-3	TRBJ1-1	ASSEVVGTEAF
TRBV20-1	TRBJ1-1	SASDLQGAGNTEAF
TRBV12-3/TRBV12-4	TRBJ2-7	ASSGKRGLGYEQY
TRBV7-9	TRBJ1-1	ASKNHQGNTEAF
TRBV6-6	TRBJ1-4	ASSGDSVNEKLF
TRBV7-3	TRBJ2-5	ASSQGLAETQY
TRBV6-5	TRBJ2-2	ASSYPDGELF
TRBV6-5	TRBJ2-7	ASSYDDTNNEQY
TRBV2	TRBJ1-2	ASSQEFRNYGYT
TRBV2	TRBJ1-2	ASSVEANYGYT
TRBV2	TRBJ2-5	ASSEAEPLETQY